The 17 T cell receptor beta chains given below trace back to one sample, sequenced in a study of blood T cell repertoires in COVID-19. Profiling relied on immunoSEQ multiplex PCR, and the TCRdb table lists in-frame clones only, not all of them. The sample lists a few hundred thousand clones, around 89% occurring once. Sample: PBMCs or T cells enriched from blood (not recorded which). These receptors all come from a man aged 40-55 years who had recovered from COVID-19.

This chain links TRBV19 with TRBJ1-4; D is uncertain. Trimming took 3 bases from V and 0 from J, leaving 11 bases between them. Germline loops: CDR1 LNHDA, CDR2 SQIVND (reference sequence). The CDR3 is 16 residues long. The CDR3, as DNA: TGTGCCAGTAGTATCATCAGCGCTGCAACTAATGAAAAACTGTTTTTT. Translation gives CASSIISAATNEKLFF. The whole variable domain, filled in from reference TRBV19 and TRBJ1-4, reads DGGITQSPKYLFRKEGQNVTLSCEQNLNHDAMYWYRQDPGQGLRLIYYSQIVNDFQKGDIAEGYSVSREKKESFPLTVTSAQKNPTAFYLCASSIISAATNEKLFFGSGTQLSVL.

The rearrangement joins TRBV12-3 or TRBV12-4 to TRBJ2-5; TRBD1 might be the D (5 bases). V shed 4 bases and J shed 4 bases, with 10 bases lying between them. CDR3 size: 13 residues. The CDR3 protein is CASSSGPPETQYF. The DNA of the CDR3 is TGTGCCAGCAGTTCAGGGCCGCCAGAGACCCAGTACTTC.

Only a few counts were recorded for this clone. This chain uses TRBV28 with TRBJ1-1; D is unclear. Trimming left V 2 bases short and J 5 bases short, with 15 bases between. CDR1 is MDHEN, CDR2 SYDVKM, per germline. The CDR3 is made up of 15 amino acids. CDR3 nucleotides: TGTGCCAGCAGTTTAATAGCGTCCGGAGGGACTGAAGCTTTCTTT. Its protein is CASSLIASGGTEAFF.

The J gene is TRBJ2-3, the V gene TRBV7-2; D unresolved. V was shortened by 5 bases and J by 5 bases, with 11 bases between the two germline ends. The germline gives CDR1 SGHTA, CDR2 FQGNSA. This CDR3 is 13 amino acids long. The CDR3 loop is CASSDSLIDTQYF. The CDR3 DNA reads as TGTGCCAGCAGCGACTCATTAATAGATACGCAGTATTTT.

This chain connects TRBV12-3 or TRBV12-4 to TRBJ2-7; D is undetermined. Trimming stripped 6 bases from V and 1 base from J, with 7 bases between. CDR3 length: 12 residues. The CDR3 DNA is TGTGCCAGCAGCCCCTCTTCCTACGAGCAGTACTTC. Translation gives CASSPSSYEQYF.

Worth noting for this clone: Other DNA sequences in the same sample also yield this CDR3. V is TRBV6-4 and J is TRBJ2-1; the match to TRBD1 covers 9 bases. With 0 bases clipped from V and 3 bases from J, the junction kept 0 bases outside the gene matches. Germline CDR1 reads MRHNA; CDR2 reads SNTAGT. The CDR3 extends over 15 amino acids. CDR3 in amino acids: CASSDSTGGYNEQFF. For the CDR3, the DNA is TGTGCCAGCAGTGACTCGACAGGGGGCTACAATGAGCAGTTCTTC.

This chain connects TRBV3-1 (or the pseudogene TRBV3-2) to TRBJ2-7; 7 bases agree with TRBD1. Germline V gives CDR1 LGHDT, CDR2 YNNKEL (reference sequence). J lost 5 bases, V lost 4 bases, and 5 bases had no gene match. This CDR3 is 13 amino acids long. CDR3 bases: TGTGCCAGCAGCCGGGACAGTGCAGACGAGCAGTACTTC. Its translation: CASSRDSADEQYF.

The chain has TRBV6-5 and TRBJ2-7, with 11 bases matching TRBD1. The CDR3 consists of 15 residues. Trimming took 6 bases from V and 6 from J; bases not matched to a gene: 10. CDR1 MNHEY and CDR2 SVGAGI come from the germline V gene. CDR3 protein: CASRTTGTGGGEQYF. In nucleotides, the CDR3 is TGTGCCAGCAGAACTACCGGGACAGGGGGAGGCGAGCAGTACTTC.

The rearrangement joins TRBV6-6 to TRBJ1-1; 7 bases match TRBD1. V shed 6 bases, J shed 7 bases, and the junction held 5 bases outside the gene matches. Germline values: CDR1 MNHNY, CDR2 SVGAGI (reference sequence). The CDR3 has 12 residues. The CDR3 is CASSPDRDEAFF. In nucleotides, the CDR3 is TGTGCCAGCAGCCCCGACAGGGATGAAGCTTTCTTT.

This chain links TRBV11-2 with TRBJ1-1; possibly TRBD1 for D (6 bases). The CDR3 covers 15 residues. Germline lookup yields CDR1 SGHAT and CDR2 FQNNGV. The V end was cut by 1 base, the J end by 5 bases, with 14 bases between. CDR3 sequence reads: CASSLGTGIFTEAFF. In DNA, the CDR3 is TGTGCCAGCAGCTTAGGCACAGGGATTTTTACTGAAGCTTTCTTT.

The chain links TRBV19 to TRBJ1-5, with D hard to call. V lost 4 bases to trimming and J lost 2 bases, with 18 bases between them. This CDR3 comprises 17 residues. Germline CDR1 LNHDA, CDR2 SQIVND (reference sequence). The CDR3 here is CASSKDLGALGNQPQHF. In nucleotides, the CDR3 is TGTGCCAGTAGTAAAGACCTAGGAGCTCTAGGCAATCAGCCCCAGCATTTT.

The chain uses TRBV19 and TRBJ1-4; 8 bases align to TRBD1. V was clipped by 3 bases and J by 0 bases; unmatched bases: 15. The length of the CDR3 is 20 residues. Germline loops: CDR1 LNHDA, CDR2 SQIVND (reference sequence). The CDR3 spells CASSIPHGGRGPTTNEKLFF. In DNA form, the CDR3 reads TGTGCCAGTAGTATCCCCCACGGGGGCAGGGGGCCTACAACTAATGAAAAACTGTTTTTT.

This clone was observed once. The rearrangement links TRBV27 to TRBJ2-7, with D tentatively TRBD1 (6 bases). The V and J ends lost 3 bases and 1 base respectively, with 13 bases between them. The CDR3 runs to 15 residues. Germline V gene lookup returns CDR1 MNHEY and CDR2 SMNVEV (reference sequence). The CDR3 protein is CASSFLTGISYEQYF. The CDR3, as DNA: TGTGCCAGCAGTTTCCTAACAGGGATATCCTACGAGCAGTACTTC.

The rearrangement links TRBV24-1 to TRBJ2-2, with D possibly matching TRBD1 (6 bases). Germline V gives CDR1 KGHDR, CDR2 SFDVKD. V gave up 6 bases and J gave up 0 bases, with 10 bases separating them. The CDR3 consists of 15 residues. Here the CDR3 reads CATSSTGANTGELFF. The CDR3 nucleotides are TGTGCCACCAGTTCGACAGGAGCGAACACCGGGGAGCTGTTTTTT.

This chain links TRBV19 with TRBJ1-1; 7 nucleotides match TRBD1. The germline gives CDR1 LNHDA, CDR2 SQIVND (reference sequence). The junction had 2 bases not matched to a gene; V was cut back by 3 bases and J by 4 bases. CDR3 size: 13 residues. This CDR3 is CASSMDRFTEAFF. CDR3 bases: TGTGCCAGTAGTATGGACAGGTTCACTGAAGCTTTCTTT. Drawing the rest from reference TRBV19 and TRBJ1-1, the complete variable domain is DGGITQSPKYLFRKEGQNVTLSCEQNLNHDAMYWYRQDPGQGLRLIYYSQIVNDFQKGDIAEGYSVSREKKESFPLTVTSAQKNPTAFYLCASSMDRFTEAFFGQGTRLTVV.

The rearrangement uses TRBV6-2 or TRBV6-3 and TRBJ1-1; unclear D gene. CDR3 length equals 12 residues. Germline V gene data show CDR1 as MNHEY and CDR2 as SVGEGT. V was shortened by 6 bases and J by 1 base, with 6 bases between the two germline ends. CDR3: CASSERNTEAFF. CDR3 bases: TGTGCCAGCAGCGAGAGGAACACTGAAGCTTTCTTT.

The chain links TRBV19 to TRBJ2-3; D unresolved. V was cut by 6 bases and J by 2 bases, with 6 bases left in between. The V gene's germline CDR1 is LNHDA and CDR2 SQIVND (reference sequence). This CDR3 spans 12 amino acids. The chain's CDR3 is CASSRYTDTQYF. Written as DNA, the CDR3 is TGTGCCAGTAGCAGGTACACAGATACGCAGTATTTT.